Detailed here is one T cell receptor beta chain. At one end, the junction sequence differs from germline, possibly due to a read error. Co-extraction of RNA and DNA was performed on roughly 20-31 mg of unsorted bulk tissue. Priming with a constant-region primer yielded TCR beta cDNA from 450 to 550 ng total RNA. ARM-PCR was slightly modified, and three nested multiplex PCR rounds with it gave rise to the TCR beta libraries. For 10 cycles apiece, the opening two PCR rounds ran with TRBV1-TRBV30 forward primers and a C-beta reverse primer. TCRdb reprocessed the multiplex PCR reads with MiXCR, giving one entry per CDR3 protein. Of 45,000 to 65,000 distinct CDR3 sequences in the sample, 65% to 85% are singletons; the top ten hold about 24%. In germline, CDR1 is MNHNY, CDR2 SVGAGI (reference sequence). The CDR3 sequence is 14 residues long. The entry originates in a study of tumor-infiltrating lymphocytes in primary liver carcinoma.

This chain links TRBV6-6 with TRBJ1-1, with D perhaps TRBD1 (6 bases). Material: liver tumor tissue from sampling region 5. Subset indicated: tumor region T5, tumor centre. This sequence originates from a man aged 40-55 years with primary liver carcinoma and hepatitis B virus infection. CDR3 sequence (DNA): TGTGCCAGCATTCTACAGGGCCCTAACACTGACGCTTTCTTT. It encodes CASILQGPNTDAFF.